These 22 T cell receptor beta chains came from one sample sequenced in a study of cytomegalovirus exposure and HLA in healthy donors. PCR involved 60 Vbeta and 13 Jbeta primers. Sequenced by immunoSEQ multiplex PCR; TCRdb stores in-frame clones only, minus some. Of about 140,000 clones listed, roughly 74% are singletons. Specimen: PBMCs. Every receptor here comes from a man aged 18 to 35 in good health and CMV-seropositive.

This chain links TRBV11-2 with TRBJ1-1; the D is unclear. Germline V gene lookup returns CDR1 SGHAT and CDR2 FQNNGV. The CDR3 covers 18 residues. The ends were cut back, 1 base at V and 6 bases at J, with 24 bases in the middle. The CDR3 DNA sequence: TGTGCCAGCAGCTTAGCCCGCCCCACTAGCGGGAGGGCCTCTGAAGCTTTCTTT. Residues: CASSLARPTSGRASEAFF.

This chain connects TRBV7-9 to TRBJ2-2; D unresolved. V lost 3 bases, J lost 2 bases, and 4 bases lay in between. CDR1 and CDR2 (germline): SEHNR, FQNEAQ (reference sequence). There are 13 residues in the CDR3. Written as DNA, the CDR3 is TGTGCCAGCAGCTTGTTAAACACCGGGGAGCTGTTTTTT. Its protein is CASSLLNTGELFF.

This clone was counted between two and nine times. V is TRBV5-6 and J is TRBJ1-1; 9 bases map to TRBD1. The CDR3 length is 15 residues. Unmatched junction bases numbered 4, after V lost 3 bases and J lost 1 base. Germline V lookup: CDR1 SGHDT, CDR2 YYEEEE. In nucleotides, the CDR3 is TGTGCCAGCAGCTGGCGGGGACAGGGGAACACTGAAGCTTTCTTT. As protein: CASSWRGQGNTEAFF.

This clone was counted a single time. The chain recombines TRBV6-5 with TRBJ2-3, with D possibly TRBD1 on 6 matching bases. Per germline, CDR1 MNHEY and CDR2 SVGAGI. The CDR3 is 15 residues long. The V gene lost 7 bases and the J gene lost 0 bases, with 14 bases spanning the gap. The CDR3, as DNA: TGTGCCAGCAACCCACAGGGTTGGAGCACAGATACGCAGTATTTT. Translating it yields CASNPQGWSTDTQYF.

The chain uses TRBV5-5 and TRBJ2-7, with 7 nucleotides matching TRBD1. The CDR3 length is 15 residues. The germline V gene has CDR1 SGHKS and CDR2 YYEKEE (reference sequence). Trimming cost V 0 bases and J 4 bases; bases outside gene matches: 7. CDR3 DNA: TGTGCCAGCAGCTTGGCCGGGGACAGTTCATACGAGCAGTACTTC. It is translated as CASSLAGDSSYEQYF. Filled out from reference TRBV5-5 and TRBJ2-7, the complete variable domain reads DAGVTQSPTHLIKTRGQQVTLRCSPISGHKSVSWYQQVLGQGPQFIFQYYEKEERGRGNFPDRFSARQFPNYSSELNVNALLLGDSALYLCASSLAGDSSYEQYFGPGTRLTVT.

The chain employs TRBV14 and TRBJ2-7; no clear D gene. This CDR3 has 14 residues. V lost 4 bases and J lost 6, with 16 bases in between. From germline, CDR1 is SGHDN and CDR2 FVKESK. The CDR3 DNA reads TGTGCCAGCAGCCCCAATACCTACCGAGGCGAGCAGTACTTC. It translates to CASSPNTYRGEQYF.

This clone came up once. This chain connects TRBV7-6 to TRBJ2-7; 7 bases fit TRBD1. Germline CDR1 SGHVS, CDR2 FNYEAQ. The V gene end was trimmed by 2 bases and the J gene end by 2 bases; junction bases not matched to a gene: 3. This CDR3 spans 14 amino acids. CDR3 bases: TGTGCCAGCAGCTTAACGGGACAGACCTACGAGCAGTACTTC. It specifies CASSLTGQTYEQYF.

The chain combines TRBV30 with TRBJ2-1; 14 bases align to TRBD2. This CDR3 region has 15 residues. The ends lost 2 bases at V and 10 bases at J; junction bases unmatched: 7. CDR1 and CDR2 (germline): GTSNPN, SVGIG (reference sequence). CDR3 residues: CAWSRGLAGVQEQFF. The CDR3 DNA follows: TGTGCCTGGAGTCGGGGACTAGCGGGAGTACAAGAGCAGTTCTTC.

The rearrangement uses TRBV6-1 and TRBJ2-7; TRBD1 agrees at 8 bases. The V gene end was trimmed by 4 bases and the J gene end by 0 bases; junction bases not matched to a gene: 5. CDR1 MNHNS and CDR2 SASEGT come from the germline V gene. CDR3 length: 15 residues. CDR3 sequence reads: CASSVLGQGSYEQYF. CDR3 bases: TGTGCCAGCAGTGTTCTTGGACAGGGCTCCTACGAGCAGTACTTC.

The rearrangement links TRBV6-6 to TRBJ1-1; TRBD1 matches 8 bases. This CDR3 spans 15 amino acids. Germline values: CDR1 MNHNY, CDR2 SVGAGI (reference sequence). V shed 4 bases and J 3 bases; nucleotides not matched to a gene: 7. In nucleotides, the CDR3 is TGTGCCAGCAGTTTAAAAGGACAGGGCGACACTGAAGCTTTCTTT. It encodes CASSLKGQGDTEAFF.

This clone appeared a few times. This chain uses TRBV29-1 with TRBJ2-1; possible D gene TRBD2, 5 bases. This CDR3 has 12 residues. Trimming pared 7 bases from V and 4 bases from J, leaving 11 bases between. CDR1 SQVTM and CDR2 ANQGSEA come from the germline V gene. CDR3 in amino acids: CSARATYNEQFF. DNA of the CDR3: TGCAGCGCGAGGGCTACTTACAATGAGCAGTTCTTC.

V gene TRBV21-1 combines with J gene TRBJ2-7; TRBD1 is the table's D call, not checked against the DNA. TRBV21-1 is flagged as a pseudogene. The CDR3 has 14 residues. This chain's CDR3 is CASSKPGQFYEQYF. CDR3 nucleotides: TGTGCCAGCAGCAAACCGGGACAGTTCTACGAGCAGTACTTC.

This chain links TRBV19 with TRBJ2-5; a possible D gene is TRBD1 (5 bases). The CDR3 covers 13 residues. Germline values: CDR1 LNHDA, CDR2 SQIVND (reference sequence). V lost 4 bases, J lost 1 base, and 7 bases lay in between. The CDR3 region is CASSKTVQETQYF. CDR3 sequence (DNA): TGTGCCAGTAGTAAGACAGTCCAAGAGACCCAGTACTTC. Looking up the rest from reference TRBV19 and TRBJ2-5 gives the full variable domain: DGGITQSPKYLFRKEGQNVTLSCEQNLNHDAMYWYRQDPGQGLRLIYYSQIVNDFQKGDIAEGYSVSREKKESFPLTVTSAQKNPTAFYLCASSKTVQETQYFGPGTRLLVL.

This chain links TRBV25-1 with TRBJ1-5; D remains ambiguous. Germline V gene lookup returns CDR1 MGHDK and CDR2 SYGVNS. V lost 4 bases to trimming and J lost 9 bases, with 16 bases between them. This CDR3 spans 14 amino acids. The chain's CDR3 is CASSARTAGRPQHF. DNA for the CDR3: TGTGCCAGCAGTGCCAGAACGGCTGGGCGGCCCCAGCATTTT.

The chain joins TRBV4-1 to TRBJ1-1, with D perhaps TRBD1 (5 bases). V gave up 1 base and J gave up 1 base, with 10 bases separating them. Per germline, CDR1 MGHRA and CDR2 YSYEKL. This CDR3 contains 15 residues. The CDR3 spells CASSQAGRGNTEAFF. The CDR3 DNA sequence: TGCGCCAGCAGCCAAGCCGGGAGGGGGAACACTGAAGCTTTCTTT.

The J gene is TRBJ2-7, the V gene TRBV27; 7 bases fit TRBD1. V was clipped by 8 bases and J by 2 bases; unmatched bases: 6. The CDR3 runs to 13 residues. The germline V gene encodes CDR1 MNHEY and CDR2 SMNVEV (reference sequence). CDR3 in DNA: TGTGCCAGCGGAAGGGGACAGACCTACGAGCAGTACTTC. Encoded protein: CASGRGQTYEQYF.

This clone was counted once. This chain uses TRBV23-1 with TRBJ1-1; TRBD1 aligns across 9 bases. TRBV23-1 is an open reading frame whose function is uncertain. The CDR3 totals 16 residues. Losses at the gene ends were 4 bases for V and 5 bases for J; bases not matched to a gene: 11. CDR3 loop: CASSLQNRGRRTEAFF. For the CDR3, the DNA is TGCGCCAGCAGTCTACAAAACAGGGGGCGTAGAACTGAAGCTTTCTTT.

The count of this clone is one. V and J are TRBV28 and TRBJ2-1; 12 bases are a match to TRBD2. Looked up from germline, CDR1 is MDHEN and CDR2 is SYDVKM. Trimming removed 5 bases from V and 8 bases from J; junction bases left unmatched: 4. The CDR3 totals 14 residues. This CDR3 is CASSRTSGIDEQFF. CDR3 nucleotides: TGTGCCAGCAGTCGGACTAGCGGGATAGATGAGCAGTTCTTC.

V gene TRBV28 combines with J gene TRBJ1-4, with D perhaps TRBD1 (5 bases). Per the germline V gene, CDR1 is MDHEN and CDR2 is SYDVKM. The CDR3 is 15 residues long. Between the trimmed V and J ends, which lost 3 bases and 4 bases, there was a span of 12 bases. For the CDR3, the DNA is TGTGCCAGCAGTTTTTCGGGGGTGGGTAATGAAAAACTGTTTTTT. As protein: CASSFSGVGNEKLFF. The full variable domain, completed using reference TRBV28 and TRBJ1-4, is DVKVTQSSRYLVKRTGEKVFLECVQDMDHENMFWYRQDPGLGLRLIYFSYDVKMKEKGDIPEGYSVSREKKERFSLILESASTNQTSMYLCASSFSGVGNEKLFFGSGTQLSVL.

The V call is TRBV14, the J call TRBJ2-3; TRBD2 matches at 7 bases. This CDR3 is built from 16 residues. The V and J ends lost 3 bases and 5 bases, in that order; junction bases with no gene match: 11. From germline, CDR1 is SGHDN and CDR2 FVKESK. The CDR3 bases are TGTGCCAGCAGCCAGAGCGGGGCTCTTTGGGAAGATACGCAGTATTTT. It encodes CASSQSGALWEDTQYF.

The rearrangement links TRBV5-1 to TRBJ1-2, with 7 bases lining up with TRBD1. The CDR3 sequence is 17 residues long. The V and J ends lost 3 bases and 4 bases, in that order; junction bases with no gene match: 15. In germline, CDR1 is SGHRS, CDR2 YFSETQ. Here the CDR3 reads CASSSNGGTANFYGYTF. Written as DNA, the CDR3 is TGCGCCAGCAGCTCAAACGGCGGGACAGCCAATTTCTATGGCTACACCTTC.

The chain uses TRBV27 and TRBJ2-2; D is undetermined. V lost 0 bases and J lost 1, with 3 bases in between. Germline lookup yields CDR1 MNHEY and CDR2 SMNVEV (reference sequence). The CDR3 runs 14 residues. CDR3 DNA sequence: TGTGCCAGCAGTTTATCGAGGAACACCGGGGAGCTGTTTTTT. This gives the protein CASSLSRNTGELFF.